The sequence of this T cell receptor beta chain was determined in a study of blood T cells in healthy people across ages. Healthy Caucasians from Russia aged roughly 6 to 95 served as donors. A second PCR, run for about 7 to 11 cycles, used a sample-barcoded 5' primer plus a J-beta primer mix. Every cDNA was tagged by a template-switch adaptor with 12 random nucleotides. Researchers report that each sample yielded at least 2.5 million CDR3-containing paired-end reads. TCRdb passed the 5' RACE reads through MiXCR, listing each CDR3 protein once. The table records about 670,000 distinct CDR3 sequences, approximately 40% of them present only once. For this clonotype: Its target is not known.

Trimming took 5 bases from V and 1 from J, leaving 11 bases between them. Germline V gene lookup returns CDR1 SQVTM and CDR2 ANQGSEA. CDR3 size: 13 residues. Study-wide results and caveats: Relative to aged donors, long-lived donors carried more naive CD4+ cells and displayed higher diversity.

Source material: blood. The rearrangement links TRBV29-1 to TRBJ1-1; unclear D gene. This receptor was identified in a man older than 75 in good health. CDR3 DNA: TGCAGCGTTTTCGCGGACGGGAACACTGAAGCTTTCTTT. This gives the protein CSVFADGNTEAFF.